This passage covers 13 T cell receptor beta chains from one sample sequenced in a study of blood T cell repertoires in COVID-19. Produced via immunoSEQ multiplex PCR; TCRdb's table is partial and in-frame only. Of more than 45,000 clones in the sample, roughly 82% are singletons; the top ten hold around 22%. Sequencing input: peripheral blood. These receptors were collected from a woman aged 55-75 years with acute or convalescent COVID-19.

The V and J genes are TRBV7-3 and TRBJ2-1; no firm D call. The CDR3 is made up of 18 amino acids. The germline gives CDR1 SGHTA, CDR2 FQGTGA. Between the trimmed V and J ends, which lost 4 bases and 0 bases, there was a span of 19 bases. The CDR3 sequence: CASSSYAQGASSYNEQFF. For the CDR3, the DNA is TGTGCCAGCAGCTCTTACGCCCAAGGTGCTAGCTCCTACAATGAGCAGTTCTTC.

V gene TRBV9 combines with J gene TRBJ1-4; a weak D match, TRBD1 (6 bases). The germline V gene encodes CDR1 SGDLS and CDR2 YYNGEE. The CDR3 consists of 18 residues. Trimming took 3 bases from V and 3 from J, leaving 21 bases between them. The CDR3 loop is CASSAGNRDMVANEKLFF. In DNA form, the CDR3 reads TGTGCCAGCAGCGCAGGAAACAGGGATATGGTAGCTAATGAAAAACTGTTTTTT.

This clone was detected a few times. V is TRBV13 and J is TRBJ1-2; D is unclear. The germline V and J ends were trimmed by 0 bases and 5 bases, with 10 bases remaining between them. The CDR3 is made up of 14 amino acids. Germline V gene lookup returns CDR1 PRHDT and CDR2 FYEKMQ (reference sequence). CDR3 in amino acids: CASSLGGPRYGYTF. The CDR3 nucleotides read TGTGCCAGCAGCTTAGGGGGCCCTCGTTATGGCTACACCTTC.

The chain combines TRBV9 with TRBJ1-3, with TRBD1 matching over 7 bases. The V gene's germline CDR1 is SGDLS and CDR2 YYNGEE. The CDR3 loop spans 14 amino acids. Trimming took 3 bases from V and 4 from J; bases not matched to a gene: 4. This chain's CDR3 is CASSEKGAGNTIYF. For the CDR3, the DNA is TGTGCCAGCAGCGAAAAGGGGGCAGGAAACACCATATATTTT.

J is TRBJ1-1 and V is TRBV9; TRBD1 agrees at 7 bases. The V segment lost 0 bases and the J segment 3 bases; nucleotides outside the gene matches: 11. The CDR3 is made up of 17 amino acids. Per germline, CDR1 SGDLS and CDR2 YYNGEE. The CDR3 region is CASSVGIQAQGDTEAFF. DNA for the CDR3: TGTGCCAGCAGCGTAGGGATCCAGGCCCAGGGGGACACTGAAGCTTTCTTT.

The V and J genes are TRBV6-5 and TRBJ1-1; tentatively, D is TRBD1 (5 bases). V lost 7 bases, J lost 4 bases, and 13 bases lay in between. This CDR3 region has 13 residues. The germline V gene encodes CDR1 MNHEY and CDR2 SVGAGI. CDR3 in DNA: TGTGCCAGCAACTCCGGAGGGGCCACTGAAGCTTTCTTT. Its translation is CASNSGGATEAFF.

With respect to this clone: At one end the junction does not follow the germline gene, possibly because of a read error. V gene TRBV7-3 combines with J gene TRBJ2-2; D is uncertain. This CDR3 contains 14 residues. Germline V gene data show CDR1 as SGHTA and CDR2 as FQGTGA. Here the CDR3 reads CASGPYMNSGELFF. Here the CDR3 DNA reads TGTGCCAGCGGGCCTTACATGAACTCCGGGGAGCTGTTTTTT.

This clone was seen a single time. The J gene is TRBJ1-4, the V gene TRBV5-5; 9 bases agree with TRBD1. Germline V gives CDR1 SGHKS, CDR2 YYEKEE (reference sequence). Germline trimming cut 1 base from V and 6 bases from J; bases unmatched to any gene: 4. This CDR3 is 15 amino acids long. The CDR3 bases are TGTGCCAGCAGCTTGTCGTGGGACAGGGATGAAAAACTGTTTTTT. This encodes CASSLSWDRDEKLFF.

Regarding this clone: The final CDR3 position lacks the conserved phenylalanine or tryptophan, pointing to a likely read error. It is unclear where the CDR3 begins or ends on the DNA, so no DNA is shown, and the CDR3 is as TCRdb lists it. The rearrangement links TRBV30 to TRBJ1-2; the D call in the table, TRBD1, was not verified against the DNA. The CDR3 length is 8 residues, termini included. In germline, CDR1 is GTSNPN, CDR2 SVGIG (reference sequence). CDR3 loop: CAWEGQGA.

The rearrangement links TRBV7-2 to TRBJ2-2, with 10 positions matching TRBD1. This CDR3 comprises 15 residues. CDR1 is SGHTA and CDR2 is FQGNSA in the germline V gene. Germline trimming cut 5 bases from V and 5 bases from J; bases unmatched to any gene: 5. The CDR3 reads CASSIRTGGTGELFF. For the CDR3, the DNA is TGTGCCAGCAGCATCCGGACAGGGGGTACCGGGGAGCTGTTTTTT.

This chain connects TRBV2 to TRBJ1-1; no firm D call. Between the trimmed V and J ends, which lost 9 bases and 3 bases, there was a span of 11 bases. This CDR3 has 12 residues. Germline CDR1 and CDR2: SNHLY and FYNNEI. The CDR3 sequence: CASSNRYTEAFF. The CDR3 DNA reads as TGTGCCAGTTCGAACAGATACACTGAAGCTTTCTTT.

With regard to this clone: A junction boundary mismatches the germline segment, possibly from a read error. The rearrangement joins TRBV10-3 to TRBJ1-1; D may be TRBD1 (6 bases). The CDR3 extends over 15 amino acids. Germline assignment: CDR1 ENHRY and CDR2 SYGVKD. The CDR3: CAISETQGPNAEAFF. The DNA for the CDR3 is TGTGCCATCAGTGAGACACAGGGCCCGAACGCTGAAGCTTTCTTT.

J is TRBJ1-1 and V is TRBV30, with D possibly matching TRBD1 (5 bases). Trimming left V 0 bases short and J 4 bases short, with 15 bases between. The CDR3 totals 15 residues. Germline V CDR1 and CDR2: GTSNPN, SVGIG (reference sequence). The CDR3 bases are TGTGCCTGGAGTGTGCGGGGGAGGTTTAGCACTGAAGCTTTCTTT. Amino acid sequence: CAWSVRGRFSTEAFF.